This T cell receptor (beta chain) was obtained from a study of lymphopenia after photon versus proton radiotherapy. Note on this clone: Its antigen is unidentified.

Whole-study results and caveats: Photon-treated patients lost naive T cells and TCR diversity; proton-treated stayed stable. Post-nadir diversity loss with photons came from oligoclonal expansion, particularly CD8+ Temra cells.

Method: immunoSEQ multiplex PCR; TCRdb's copy keeps in-frame clones and lacks some. The table includes 70,000 to 95,000 clones, 83% detected once. V was clipped by 1 base and J by 7 bases, with 8 bases between them. The germline V gene encodes CDR1 SGHTA and CDR2 FQGTGA. CDR3 size: 13 residues. The sequence came from a man aged 60-69 years with pancreatic cancer. Sample: peripheral blood, taken from a patient treated with proton-based radiotherapy. This rearrangement joins TRBV7-3 to TRBJ1-5, with no clear D. Here the CDR3 DNA reads TGTGCCAGCAGCTTAAATTCCCGGCAGCCCCAGCATTTT. Its protein product is CASSLNSRQPQHF.